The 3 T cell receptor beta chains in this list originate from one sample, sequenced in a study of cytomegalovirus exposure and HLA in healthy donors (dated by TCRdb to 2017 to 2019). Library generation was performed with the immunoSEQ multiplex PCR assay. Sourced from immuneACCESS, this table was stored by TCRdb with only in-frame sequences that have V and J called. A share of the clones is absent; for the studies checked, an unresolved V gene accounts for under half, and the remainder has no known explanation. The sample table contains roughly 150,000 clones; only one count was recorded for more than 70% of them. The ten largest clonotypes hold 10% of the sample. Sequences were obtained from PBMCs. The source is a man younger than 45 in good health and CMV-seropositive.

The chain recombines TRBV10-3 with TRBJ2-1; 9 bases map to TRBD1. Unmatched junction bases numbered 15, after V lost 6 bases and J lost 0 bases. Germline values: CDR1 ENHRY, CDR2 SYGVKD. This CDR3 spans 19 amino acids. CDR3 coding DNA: TGTGCCATCAGCAGGGGACAGGGAAAAGGTCTGTCCTCCTACAATGAGCAGTTCTTC. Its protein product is CAISRGQGKGLSSYNEQFF.

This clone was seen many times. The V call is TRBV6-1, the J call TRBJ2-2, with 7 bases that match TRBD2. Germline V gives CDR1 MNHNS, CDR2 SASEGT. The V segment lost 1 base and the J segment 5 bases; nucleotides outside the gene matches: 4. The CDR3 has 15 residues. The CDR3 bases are TGTGCCAGCAGTGAAGTCGGGGGAGGGACCGGGGAGCTGTTTTTT. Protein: CASSEVGGGTGELFF.

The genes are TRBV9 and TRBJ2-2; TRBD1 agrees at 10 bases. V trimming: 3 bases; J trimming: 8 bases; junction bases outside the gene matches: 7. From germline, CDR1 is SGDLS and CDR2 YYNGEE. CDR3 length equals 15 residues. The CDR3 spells CASSAGTGATGELFF. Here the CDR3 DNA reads TGTGCCAGCAGCGCCGGGACAGGGGCCACGGGGGAGCTGTTTTTT.